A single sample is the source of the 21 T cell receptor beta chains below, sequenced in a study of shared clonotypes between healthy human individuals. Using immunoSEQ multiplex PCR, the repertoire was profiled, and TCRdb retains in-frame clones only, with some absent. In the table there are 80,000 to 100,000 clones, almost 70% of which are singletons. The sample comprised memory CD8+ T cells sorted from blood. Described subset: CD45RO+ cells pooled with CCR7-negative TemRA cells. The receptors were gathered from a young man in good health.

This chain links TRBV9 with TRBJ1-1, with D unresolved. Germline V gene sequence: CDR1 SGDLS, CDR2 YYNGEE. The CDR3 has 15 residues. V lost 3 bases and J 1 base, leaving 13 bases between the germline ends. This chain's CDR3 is CASSEQGVPNTEAFF. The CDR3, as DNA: TGTGCCAGCAGCGAACAAGGCGTACCGAACACTGAAGCTTTCTTT. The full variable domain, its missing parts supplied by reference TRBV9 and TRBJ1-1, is DSGVTQTPKHLITATGQRVTLRCSPRSGDLSVYWYQQSLDQGLQFLIQYYNGEERAKGNILERFSAQQFPDLHSELNLSSLELGDSALYFCASSEQGVPNTEAFFGQGTRLTVV.

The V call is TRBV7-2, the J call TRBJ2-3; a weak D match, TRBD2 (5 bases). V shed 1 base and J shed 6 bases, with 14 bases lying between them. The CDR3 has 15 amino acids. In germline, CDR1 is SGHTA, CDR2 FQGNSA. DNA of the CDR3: TGTGCCAGCAGCTTAGTCGGCGGAGGTTTGGATACGCAGTATTTT. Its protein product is CASSLVGGGLDTQYF.

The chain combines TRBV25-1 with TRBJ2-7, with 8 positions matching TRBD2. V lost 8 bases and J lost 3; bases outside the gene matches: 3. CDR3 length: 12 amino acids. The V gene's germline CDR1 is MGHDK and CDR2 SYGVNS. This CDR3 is CASAAGDYEQYF. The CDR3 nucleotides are TGTGCCAGCGCAGCGGGAGACTACGAGCAGTACTTC.

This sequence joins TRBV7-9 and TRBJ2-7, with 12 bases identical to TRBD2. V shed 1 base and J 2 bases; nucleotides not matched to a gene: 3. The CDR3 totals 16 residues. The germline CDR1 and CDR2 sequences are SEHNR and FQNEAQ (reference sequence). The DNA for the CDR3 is TGTGCCAGCAGCTTAGGACTAGCGGGAGTTGCCTACGAGCAGTACTTC. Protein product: CASSLGLAGVAYEQYF.

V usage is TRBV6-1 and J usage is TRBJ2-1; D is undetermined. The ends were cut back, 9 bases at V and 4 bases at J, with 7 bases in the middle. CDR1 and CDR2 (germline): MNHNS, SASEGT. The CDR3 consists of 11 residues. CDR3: CASKEYNEQFF. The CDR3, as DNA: TGTGCCAGTAAGGAATACAATGAGCAGTTCTTC.

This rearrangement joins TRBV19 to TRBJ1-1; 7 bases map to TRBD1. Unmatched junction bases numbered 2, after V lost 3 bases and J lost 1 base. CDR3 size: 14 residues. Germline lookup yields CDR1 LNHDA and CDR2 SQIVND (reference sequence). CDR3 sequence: CASSMGTANTEAFF. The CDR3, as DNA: TGTGCCAGTAGTATGGGGACAGCGAACACTGAAGCTTTCTTT.

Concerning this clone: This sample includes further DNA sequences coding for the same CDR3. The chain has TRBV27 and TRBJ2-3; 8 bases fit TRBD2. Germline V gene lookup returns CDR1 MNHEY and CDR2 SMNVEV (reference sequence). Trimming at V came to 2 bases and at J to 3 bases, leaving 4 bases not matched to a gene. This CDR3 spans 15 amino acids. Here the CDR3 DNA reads TGTGCCAGCAGTTTAATTGGACTAGCAACAGATACGCAGTATTTT. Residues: CASSLIGLATDTQYF.

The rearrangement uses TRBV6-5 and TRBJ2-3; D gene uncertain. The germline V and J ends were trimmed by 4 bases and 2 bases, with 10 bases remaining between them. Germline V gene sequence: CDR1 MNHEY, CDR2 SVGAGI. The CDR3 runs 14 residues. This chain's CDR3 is CASSSGSLTDTQYF. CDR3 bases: TGTGCCAGCAGTTCGGGCTCCCTCACAGATACGCAGTATTTT.

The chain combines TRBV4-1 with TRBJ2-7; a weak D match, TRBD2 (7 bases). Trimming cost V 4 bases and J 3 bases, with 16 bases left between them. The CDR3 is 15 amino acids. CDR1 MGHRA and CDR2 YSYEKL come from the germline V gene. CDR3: CASSPTQGGGYEQYF. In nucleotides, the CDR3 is TGCGCCAGCAGCCCGACCCAGGGAGGGGGCTACGAGCAGTACTTC.

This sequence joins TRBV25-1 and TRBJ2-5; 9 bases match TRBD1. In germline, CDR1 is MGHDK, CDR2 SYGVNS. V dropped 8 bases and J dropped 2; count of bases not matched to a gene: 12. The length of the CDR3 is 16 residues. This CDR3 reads CASDWPQGAGQETQYF. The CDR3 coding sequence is TGTGCCAGCGACTGGCCACAGGGGGCCGGGCAAGAGACCCAGTACTTC.

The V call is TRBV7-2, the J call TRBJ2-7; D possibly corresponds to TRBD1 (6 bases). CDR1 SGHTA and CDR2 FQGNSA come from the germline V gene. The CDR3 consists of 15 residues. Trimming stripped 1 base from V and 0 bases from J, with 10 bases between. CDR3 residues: CASSLGTAVSYEQYF. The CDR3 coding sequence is TGTGCCAGCAGCTTAGGGACAGCGGTCTCCTACGAGCAGTACTTC.

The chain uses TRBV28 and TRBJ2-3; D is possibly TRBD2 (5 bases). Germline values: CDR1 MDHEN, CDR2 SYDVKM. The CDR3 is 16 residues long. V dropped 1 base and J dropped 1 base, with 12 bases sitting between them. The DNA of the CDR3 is TGTGCCAGCAGTTTATTGATTAGCGCGGGCACAGATACGCAGTATTTT. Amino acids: CASSLLISAGTDTQYF.

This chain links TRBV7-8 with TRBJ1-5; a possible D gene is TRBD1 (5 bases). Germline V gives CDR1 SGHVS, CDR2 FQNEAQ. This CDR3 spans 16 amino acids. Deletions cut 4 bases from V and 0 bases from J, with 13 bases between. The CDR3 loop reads CASSSRAGDSNQPQHF. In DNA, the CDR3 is TGTGCCAGCAGCTCAAGAGCGGGGGATAGCAATCAGCCCCAGCATTTT.

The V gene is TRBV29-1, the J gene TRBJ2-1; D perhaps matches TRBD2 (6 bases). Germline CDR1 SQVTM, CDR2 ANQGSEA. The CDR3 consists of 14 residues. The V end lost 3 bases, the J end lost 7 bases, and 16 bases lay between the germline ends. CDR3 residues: CSVESHWGRNEQFF. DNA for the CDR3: TGCAGCGTTGAGAGTCATTGGGGGAGGAATGAGCAGTTCTTC.

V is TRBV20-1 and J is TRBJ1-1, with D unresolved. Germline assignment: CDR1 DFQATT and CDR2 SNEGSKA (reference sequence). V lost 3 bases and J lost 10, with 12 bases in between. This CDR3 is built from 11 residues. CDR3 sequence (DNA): TGCAGTGCTAGCCCGACAACCAGAGCTTTCTTT. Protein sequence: CSASPTTRAFF.

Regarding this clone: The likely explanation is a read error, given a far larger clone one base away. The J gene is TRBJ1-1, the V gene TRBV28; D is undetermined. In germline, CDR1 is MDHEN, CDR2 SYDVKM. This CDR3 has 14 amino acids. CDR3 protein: CASSPALPDTETFF. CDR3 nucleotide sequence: TGTGCCAGCAGCCCTGCACTTCCTGACACTGAAACTTTCTTT.

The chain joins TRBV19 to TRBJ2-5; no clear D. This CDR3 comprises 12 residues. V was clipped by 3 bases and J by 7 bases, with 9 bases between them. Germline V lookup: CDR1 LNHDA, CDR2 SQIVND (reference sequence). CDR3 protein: CASSIGKGTQYF. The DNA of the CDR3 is TGTGCCAGTAGTATTGGGAAGGGGACCCAGTACTTC.

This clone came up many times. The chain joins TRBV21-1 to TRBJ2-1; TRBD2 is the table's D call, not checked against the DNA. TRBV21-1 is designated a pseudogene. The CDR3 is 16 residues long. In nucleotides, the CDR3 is TGTGCCAGCAGCAATTTTGTCGGGAGAGACGACAATGAGCAGTTCTTC. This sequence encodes CASSNFVGRDDNEQFF.

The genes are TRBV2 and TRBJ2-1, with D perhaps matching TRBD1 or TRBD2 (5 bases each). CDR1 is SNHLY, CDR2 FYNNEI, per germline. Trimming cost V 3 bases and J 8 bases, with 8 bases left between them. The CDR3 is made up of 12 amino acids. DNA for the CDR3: TGTGCCAGCAGTGATATGGGGGATGAGCAGTTCTTC. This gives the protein CASSDMGDEQFF.

The CDR3 sequence: CASSENSGRGTDTQYF. DNA for the CDR3: TGTGCCAGCAGTGAGAATAGCGGGAGAGGCACAGATACGCAGTATTTT. This chain uses TRBV6-4 with TRBJ2-3; 9 bases are shared with TRBD2. The CDR3 has 16 residues. The germline V gene has CDR1 MRHNA and CDR2 SNTAGT. J lost 1 base, V lost 3 bases, and 5 bases had no gene match.

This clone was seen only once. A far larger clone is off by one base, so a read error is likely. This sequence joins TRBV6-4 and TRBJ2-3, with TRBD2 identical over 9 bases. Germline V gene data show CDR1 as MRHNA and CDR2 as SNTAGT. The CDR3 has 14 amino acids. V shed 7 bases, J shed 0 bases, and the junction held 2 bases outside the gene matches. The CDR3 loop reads CASNTSGSTDTQYF. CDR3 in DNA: TGTGCCAGCAACACTAGCGGGAGCACAGATACGCAGTATTTT.